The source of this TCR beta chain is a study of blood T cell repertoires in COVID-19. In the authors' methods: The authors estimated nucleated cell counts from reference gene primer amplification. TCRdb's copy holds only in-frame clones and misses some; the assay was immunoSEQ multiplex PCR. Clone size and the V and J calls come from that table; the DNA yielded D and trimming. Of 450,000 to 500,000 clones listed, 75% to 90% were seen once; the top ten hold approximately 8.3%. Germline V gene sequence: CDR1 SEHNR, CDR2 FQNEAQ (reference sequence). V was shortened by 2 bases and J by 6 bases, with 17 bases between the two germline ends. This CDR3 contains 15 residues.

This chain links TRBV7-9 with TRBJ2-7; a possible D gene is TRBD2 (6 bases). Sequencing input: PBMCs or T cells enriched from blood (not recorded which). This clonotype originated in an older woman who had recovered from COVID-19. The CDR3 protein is CASSLRSGSSVEQYF. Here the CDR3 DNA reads TGTGCCAGCAGCTTACGCAGCGGGTCTAGTGTCGAGCAGTACTTC.